A single TCR beta chain is shown here with its context. This CDR3 comprises 17 residues. From germline, CDR1 is SGDLS and CDR2 YYNGEE. Trimming cost V 0 bases and J 4 bases; bases outside gene matches: 9. The data were produced by immunoSEQ multiplex PCR, yet TCRdb's version contains in-frame clones alone and is incomplete. The sample contains approximately 49,000 clones, approximately 84% of which appear only once. This sample stems from a study of OX40 agonist ivuxolimab in advanced cancers. The specimen comprised CD4+ or CD8+ T cells sorted from blood, sampled in a trial of the OX40 agonist ivuxolimab. The source is an adult with an advanced solid tumor such as melanoma, head and neck, liver or kidney cancer. This chain joins TRBV9 and TRBJ1-1; 10 nucleotides line up with TRBD1. CDR3 sequence reads: CASSVAPGQGLGTEAFF. In DNA, the CDR3 is TGTGCCAGCAGCGTAGCCCCGGGACAGGGGCTTGGCACTGAAGCTTTCTTT.